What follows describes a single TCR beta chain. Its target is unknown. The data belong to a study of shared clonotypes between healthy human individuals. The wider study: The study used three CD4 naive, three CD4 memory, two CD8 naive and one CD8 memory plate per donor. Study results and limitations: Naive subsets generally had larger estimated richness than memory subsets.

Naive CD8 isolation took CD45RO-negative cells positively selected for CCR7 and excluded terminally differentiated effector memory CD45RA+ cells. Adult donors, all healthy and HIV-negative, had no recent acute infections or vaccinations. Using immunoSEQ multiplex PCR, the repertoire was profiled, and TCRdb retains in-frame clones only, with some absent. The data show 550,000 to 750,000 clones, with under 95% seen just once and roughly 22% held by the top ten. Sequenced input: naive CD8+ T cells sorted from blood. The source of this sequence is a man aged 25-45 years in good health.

The CDR3 DNA reads as TGCGCCAGCAGCCAACCCGGGACAGGGGGCACTGAAGCTTTCTTT. Protein: CASSQPGTGGTEAFF. The rearrangement uses TRBV4-1 and TRBJ1-1, with 11 bases matching TRBD1. From germline, CDR1 is MGHRA and CDR2 YSYEKL. This CDR3 is built from 15 residues. V dropped 2 bases and J dropped 4; count of bases not matched to a gene: 3.